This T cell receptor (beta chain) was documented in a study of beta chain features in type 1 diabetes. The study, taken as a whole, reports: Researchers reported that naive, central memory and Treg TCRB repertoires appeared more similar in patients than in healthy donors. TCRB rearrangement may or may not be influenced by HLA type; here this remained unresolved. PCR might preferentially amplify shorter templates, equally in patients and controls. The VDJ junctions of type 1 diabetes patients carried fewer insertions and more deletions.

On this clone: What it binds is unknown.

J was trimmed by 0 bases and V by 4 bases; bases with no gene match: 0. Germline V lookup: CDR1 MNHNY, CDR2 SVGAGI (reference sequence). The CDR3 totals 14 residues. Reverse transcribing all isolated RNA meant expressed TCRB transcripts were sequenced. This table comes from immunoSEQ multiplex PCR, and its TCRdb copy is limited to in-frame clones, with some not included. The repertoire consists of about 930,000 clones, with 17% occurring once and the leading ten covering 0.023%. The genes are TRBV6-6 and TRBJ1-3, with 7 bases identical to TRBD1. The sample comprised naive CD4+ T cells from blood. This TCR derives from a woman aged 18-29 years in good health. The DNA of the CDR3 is TGTGCCAGCAGTTGGGACAGCTCTGGAAACACCATATATTTT. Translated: CASSWDSSGNTIYF.